These T cell receptor beta chains were read from a single sample in a study of OX40 agonist ivuxolimab in advanced cancers. The assay was immunoSEQ multiplex PCR, and TCRdb's table has in-frame clones only and misses some. The table records tens of thousands of clones, almost 85% of them present only once. Sequenced here: CD4+ or CD8+ T cells sorted from blood, sampled in a trial of the OX40 agonist ivuxolimab. The source of these receptors is an adult with an advanced solid tumor such as melanoma, head and neck, liver or kidney cancer. CDR3s include the opening cysteine and the closing phenylalanine or tryptophan. A D gene is named only where the DNA matches it firmly. Where a row states a size, it is once, few, many or the class of an expanded clone; other rows omit it.

>NA|14|TRBJ2-7|TRBV9|NA
TGTGCCAGCAGCTTCGGACGAGAGACCTACGAGCAGTACTTC
CASSFGRETYEQYF
>TRBD1|15|TRBJ2-7|TRBV7-2|NA
TGTGCCAGCAGCGCCCAGGGACAGGGCTCCTACGAGCAGTACTTC
CASSAQGQGSYEQYF
>TRBD2|15|TRBJ2-7|TRBV5-1|once
TGCGCCAGCAGCTCCCTAGCGGGCCCCGAACGGGAGCAGTACTTC
CASSSLAGPEREQYF
>NA|11|TRBJ2-5|TRBV19|NA
TGTGCCACCCAGGACCGGGAGACCCAGTACTTC
CATQDRETQYF
>TRBD2|19|TRBJ2-1|TRBV7-8|NA
TGTGCCAGCAGCTCCCAAGTTGGTGTGCGGGAGGTCCCCTACAATGAGCAGTTCTTC
CASSSQVGVREVPYNEQFF
>NA|17|TRBJ1-2|TRBV7-6|NA
TGTGCCAGCAGCCCCTCCGGGGGCGGTGAGGCTAACTATGGCTACACCTTC
CASSPSGGGEANYGYTF
>NA|14|TRBJ2-7|TRBV9|NA
TGTGCCAGCAGCGTAGGTAGCAGAGCCTACGAGCAGTACTTC
CASSVGSRAYEQYF
>NA|15|TRBJ2-1|TRBV9|NA
TGTGCCAGCAGCGTAGGGATGACAAGTTACAATGAGCAGTTCTTC
CASSVGMTSYNEQFF
>TRBD2|13|TRBJ2-1|TRBV27|NA
TGTGCCACCGGACTAGCGGGGTGGAATGAGCAGTTCTTC
CATGLAGWNEQFF
>NA|14|TRBJ1-1|TRBV2|once
TGTGCCAGCAGTCCGGGACGGGTAAACACTGAAGCTTTCTTT
CASSPGRVNTEAFF
>TRBD2|17|TRBJ2-3|TRBV7-2|NA
TGTGCCAGCAGCTTAGCATCCCTAGCGGGAGGGGCAGATACGCAGTATTTT
CASSLASLAGGADTQYF
>NA|13|TRBJ1-1|TRBV9|NA
TGTGCCAGCAGCGAGACGGTTAACACTGAAGCTTTCTTT
CASSETVNTEAFF
>NA|11|TRBJ2-3|TRBV20-1|once
TGCAGTGCTGGGGAAGCAGATACGCAGTATTTT
CSAGEADTQYF
>TRBD2|15|TRBJ2-1|TRBV7-3|NA
TGTGCCAGCAGCCCCCGCGGGGGGTCCTACAATGAGCAGTTCTTC
CASSPRGGSYNEQFF
>NA|15|TRBJ1-5|TRBV7-9|NA
TGTGCCAGCAGCCCCGGCGGCGGGATCAATCAGCCCCAGCATTTT
CASSPGGGINQPQHF
>NA|14|TRBJ2-7|TRBV30|NA
TGTGCCTGGAGTTTTACAGGTATCTCCTACGAGCAGTACTTC
CAWSFTGISYEQYF
>NA|17|TRBJ1-6|TRBV4-3|NA
TGCGCCAGCAGCCAAGAAAGGGAAAGCTCCTATAATTCACCCCTCCACTTT
CASSQERESSYNSPLHF
>NA|16|TRBJ2-5|TRBV19|NA
TGTGCCAGTAGTATGGCATGGGGCCCAGGGGAAGAGACCCAGTACTTC
CASSMAWGPGEETQYF
>NA|14|TRBJ1-2|TRBV11-2|NA
TGTGCCAGCAGCCAGCCAGGGCCCGGCTATGGCTACACCTTC
CASSQPGPGYGYTF
>NA|11|TRBJ2-1|TRBV30|NA
TGTGCCTGGACTGATTATAATGAGCAGTTCTTC
CAWTDYNEQFF
>NA|13|TRBJ1-5|TRBV5-6|NA
TGTGCCAGCAGCTTAGGTCCCGATCAGCCCCAGCATTTT
CASSLGPDQPQHF
>NA|14|TRBJ2-7|TRBV6-5|few
TGTGCCAGCAGTTCCCCGGGAGCAGACTACGAGCAGTACTTC
CASSSPGADYEQYF
>NA|16|TRBJ2-3|TRBV5-5|NA
TGTGCCAGCAGCTTGTTGTGGATTGAGGGCACAGATACGCAGTATTTT
CASSLLWIEGTDTQYF
>NA|13|TRBJ1-2|TRBV2|NA
TGTGCCAGCCCCCGGGAGCCTTTCTATGGCTACACCTTC
CASPREPFYGYTF
>NA|15|TRBJ2-1|TRBV7-2|NA
TGTGCCAGCAGCTTTGGACTGGCCGCCCCCAATGAGCAGTTCTTC
CASSFGLAAPNEQFF
>TRBD2|15|TRBJ2-7|TRBV6-6|NA
TGTGCCAGCACCGGGACTAGCGGGGGGACGAGTGAGCAGTACTTC
CASTGTSGGTSEQYF
>NA|11|TRBJ1-2|TRBV29-1|NA
TGCAGCGTTGACCAGGTCTATGGCTACACCTTC
CSVDQVYGYTF
>NA|13|TRBJ2-5|TRBV15|NA
TGTGCCACCAGCACGGACAGTAAAGAGACCCAGTACTTC
CATSTDSKETQYF
>NA|13|TRBJ2-1|TRBV5-4|NA
TGTGCCAGCAGCTTCGGCAGGAACAATGAGCAGTTCTTC
CASSFGRNNEQFF
>NA|14|TRBJ2-1|TRBV2|NA
TGTGCCAGCAGTGGTCTAGCGATCTTCGATGAGCAGTTCTTC
CASSGLAIFDEQFF
>NA|15|TRBJ1-1|TRBV7-9|NA
TGTGCCAGCAGCTTACGGGTCGGGTCGAACACTGAAGCTTTCTTT
CASSLRVGSNTEAFF
>NA|11|TRBJ2-4|TRBV11-2|NA
TGTGCCAGCAGCTACAAGGACAAGCAGTACTTC
CASSYKDKQYF
>NA|13|TRBJ1-3|TRBV7-3|NA
TGTGCCAGCAGCTCAAGCTCAGGAAACACCATATATTTT
CASSSSSGNTIYF
>NA|17|TRBJ2-3|TRBV9|NA
TGTGCCAGCAGCGCTCCCACTGGACGGCTTAGCACAGATACGCAGTATTTT
CASSAPTGRLSTDTQYF
>TRBD1|14|TRBJ2-7|TRBV4-1|NA
TGCGCCAGCAGCCCGGGACAGGGGTCGGGCGAGCAGTACTTC
CASSPGQGSGEQYF
>TRBD2|15|TRBJ2-7|TRBV30|NA
TGTGCCTGGAGTGGCCCGACTAGCGGGATCCACGAGCAGTACTTC
CAWSGPTSGIHEQYF
>TRBD1|12|TRBJ1-2|TRBV5-1|NA
TGCGCCAGCAGCTGGGACAGAGATGGCTACACCTTC
CASSWDRDGYTF
>NA|13|TRBJ2-3|TRBV2|NA
TGTGCAATCAGCCCGCAGTCAACAGATACGCAGTATTTT
CAISPQSTDTQYF
>TRBD2|17|TRBJ2-1|TRBV13|few
TGTGCCAGCAGTCATTCACTATCTAGCGGGCCGTACAATGAGCAGTTCTTC
CASSHSLSSGPYNEQFF
>NA|16|TRBJ1-1|TRBV9|NA
TGTGCCAGCAGCCCCCGAACAGGTCTCGGGGGGACTGAAGCTTTCTTT
CASSPRTGLGGTEAFF
>TRBD1|16|TRBJ2-1|TRBV5-6|NA
TGTGCCAGCAGCCGCTTCTCGGGACAGGGGATAGGTGAGCAGTTCTTC
CASSRFSGQGIGEQFF
>TRBD2|15|TRBJ2-2|TRBV2|few
TGTGCCAGCATTCTAACTAGCGGGGGCACCGGGGAGCTGTTTTTT
CASILTSGGTGELFF
>TRBD1|14|TRBJ1-1|TRBV27|NA
TGTGCCAGCAGTAAGGGACAGAGGAACACTGAAGCTTTCTTT
CASSKGQRNTEAFF
>TRBD2|15|TRBJ2-2|TRBV18|NA
TGTGCCAGCTCACCACTAGCGGGGGATACCGGGGAGCTGTTTTTT
CASSPLAGDTGELFF
>NA|14|TRBJ1-2|TRBV19|NA
TGTGCCAGTAGTTCCAGAGACAGGAGACATGGCTACACCTTC
CASSSRDRRHGYTF
>TRBD1|13|TRBJ2-7|TRBV5-6|NA
TGTGCCAGCAGCTTGGTAGGGACAGTCGAGCAGTACTTC
CASSLVGTVEQYF
>NA|18|TRBJ1-3|TRBV18|NA
TGTGCCAGCTCACCAATCGGACCAGGGACCGTCTCTGGAAACACCATATATTTT
CASSPIGPGTVSGNTIYF
>NA|15|TRBJ2-5|TRBV25-1|NA
TGTGCCAGCAGTCTGAATAGGGCTTTTGGGGAGACCCAGTACTTC
CASSLNRAFGETQYF
>NA|16|TRBJ1-2|TRBV5-6|once
TGTGCCAGCACCTCTGTACCGGGACGTTCTAACTATGGCTACACCTTC
CASTSVPGRSNYGYTF
>NA|17|TRBJ2-3|TRBV7-9|NA
TGTGCCAGCAGCTCCAGTTTCCGGGACCGAGGACAAGATACGCAGTATTTT
CASSSSFRDRGQDTQYF
>TRBD2|14|TRBJ2-7|TRBV6-5|NA
TGTGCCAGCCGTCCTAGCGGGGGGGCTCGCGAGCAGTACTTC
CASRPSGGAREQYF
>NA|14|TRBJ2-5|TRBV5-4|NA
TGTGCCAGCAGCGTCCCAGGCTCAGGGGAGACCCAGTACTTC
CASSVPGSGETQYF
>NA|14|TRBJ2-7|TRBV28|NA
TGTGCCAGCAGTTTATCCCGCAGGTCCGGGGAGCAGTACTTC
CASSLSRRSGEQYF